Below are 25 T cell receptor beta chains sequenced from a single sample in a study of blood T cell repertoires in COVID-19. Clones were sequenced by immunoSEQ multiplex PCR, and TCRdb holds only the in-frame ones, with some missing. The sample gives 70,000 to 90,000 clones, approximately 90% of which show up once; roughly 1% is in the top ten. Material for sequencing was PBMCs or T cells enriched from blood (not recorded which). All receptors derive from a woman aged 50 to 60 with acute COVID-19.

The genes are TRBV24-1 and TRBJ2-1; 9 bases map to TRBD2. Per the germline V gene, CDR1 is KGHDR and CDR2 is SFDVKD. The CDR3 is made up of 15 amino acids. The J segment lost 6 bases and the V segment lost 9 bases, leaving 11 bases of the junction unmatched. CDR3 sequence (DNA): TGTGCCACCCAGGAAGGCGGGGGGGCCCCCAATGAGCAGTTCTTC. Translating it yields CATQEGGGAPNEQFF.

V is TRBV27 and J is TRBJ2-1; 7 nucleotides align to TRBD1. The CDR3 has 12 amino acids. The germline gives CDR1 MNHEY, CDR2 SMNVEV (reference sequence). V trimming: 6 bases; J trimming: 8 bases; junction bases outside the gene matches: 4. CDR3 nucleotides: TGTGCCAGCAGCACGACAGGGCATGAGCAGTTCTTC. Protein product: CASSTTGHEQFF.

The CDR3 sequence: CASSLRRAAPSTDTQYF. The CDR3 DNA follows: TGTGCCAGCAGTTTAAGGCGGGCCGCTCCTAGCACAGATACGCAGTATTTT. V usage is TRBV27 and J usage is TRBJ2-3; D is perhaps TRBD2 (5 bases). Trimming took off 2 bases at V and 0 bases at J, with 15 bases between the two ends. Germline V lookup: CDR1 MNHEY, CDR2 SMNVEV (reference sequence). This CDR3 is built from 17 residues.

V usage is TRBV19 and J usage is TRBJ1-1, with 11 bases matching TRBD1. V lost 3 bases to trimming and J lost 2 bases; unmatched junction nucleotides: 5. Germline CDR1 and CDR2: LNHDA and SQIVND (reference sequence). The CDR3 spans 16 residues. CDR3 nucleotide sequence: TGTGCCAGTAGTATCAGGACAGGGGGCGCAAACACTGAAGCTTTCTTT. Encoded protein: CASSIRTGGANTEAFF.

The chain combines TRBV5-5 with TRBJ2-1, with D possibly being TRBD1 (6 bases). Germline CDR1 reads SGHKS; CDR2 reads YYEKEE (reference sequence). The CDR3 consists of 15 residues. With 2 bases removed from V and 2 bases from J, the gap between germline ends came to 11 bases. This CDR3 reads CASSFRGQTYNEQFF. The CDR3, as DNA: TGTGCCAGCAGCTTTCGCGGACAGACCTACAATGAGCAGTTCTTC.

The chain uses TRBV7-2 and TRBJ2-7; D is ambiguous. The CDR3 contains 13 residues. Germline V gives CDR1 SGHTA, CDR2 FQGNSA. The V end lost 4 bases, the J end lost 2 bases, and 9 bases lay between the germline ends. The CDR3 protein is CASSSRSTYEQYF. The DNA of the CDR3 is TGTGCCAGCAGCTCCCGGTCAACCTACGAGCAGTACTTC.

The chain has TRBV29-1 and TRBJ2-2; 9 bases align to TRBD1. CDR3 size: 14 residues. The germline CDR1 and CDR2 sequences are SQVTM and ANQGSEA. V lost 7 bases to trimming and J lost 6 bases; unmatched junction nucleotides: 9. The CDR3, as DNA: TGCAGCGCAAAAACAGGGGGCTCGGCCGGGGAGCTGTTTTTT. Translation gives CSAKTGGSAGELFF.

The chain couples TRBV2 to TRBJ1-2; a possible D gene is TRBD1 (6 bases). V was shortened by 7 bases and J by 3 bases, with 24 bases between the two germline ends. This CDR3 contains 17 residues. Germline CDR1 SNHLY, CDR2 FYNNEI. CDR3: CASTNQGSRATYYGYTF. The CDR3 DNA reads as TGTGCCAGCACCAACCAGGGGTCACGGGCGACCTACTATGGCTACACCTTC.

V and J are TRBV3-1 (or the pseudogene TRBV3-2) and TRBJ2-5, with TRBD1 matching over 8 bases. The germline CDR1 and CDR2 sequences are LGHDT and YNNKEL (reference sequence). The V gene end was trimmed by 5 bases and the J gene end by 3 bases; junction bases not matched to a gene: 8. The CDR3 runs to 15 residues. CDR3 bases: TGTGCCAGCAGCTACTTCCAGGGGGCCGAAGAGACCCAGTACTTC. Translation gives CASSYFQGAEETQYF.

The V call is TRBV29-1, the J call TRBJ2-1; 8 bases fit TRBD1. Per the germline V gene, CDR1 is SQVTM and CDR2 is ANQGSEA. The CDR3 runs to 13 residues. The V and J ends lost 7 bases and 11 bases, in that order; junction bases with no gene match: 13. The CDR3: CSAVWTGNGQQFF. The DNA of the CDR3 is TGCAGCGCTGTATGGACAGGGAACGGTCAGCAGTTCTTC.

This clone was found once. This rearrangement joins TRBV6-5 to TRBJ2-1; 11 bases are a match to TRBD2. Looked up from germline, CDR1 is MNHEY and CDR2 is SVGAGI. This CDR3 is built from 16 residues. Trimming removed 2 bases from V and 7 bases from J; junction bases left unmatched: 7. The CDR3: CASSYTLAGAKNEQFF. The CDR3 bases are TGTGCCAGCAGTTACACACTAGCGGGAGCAAAGAATGAGCAGTTCTTC.

V gene TRBV3-1 (or the pseudogene TRBV3-2) combines with J gene TRBJ2-1; TRBD2 might be the D (6 bases). The CDR3 length is 15 residues. Trimming took 1 base from V and 4 from J, leaving 11 bases between them. Germline assignment: CDR1 LGHDT and CDR2 YNNKEL (reference sequence). The CDR3 nucleotides read TGTGCCAGCAGCCAAGCCGGGAGTGGATACAATGAGCAGTTCTTC. Its protein is CASSQAGSGYNEQFF.

The gene calls are TRBV19 and TRBJ1-3, with D possibly TRBD1 on 5 matching bases. The CDR3 is 18 amino acids. V dropped 4 bases and J dropped 0 bases, with 19 bases sitting between them. The germline CDR1 and CDR2 sequences are LNHDA and SQIVND (reference sequence). Written as DNA, the CDR3 is TGTGCCAGTAGTAGGGGCGGACGGGGAGGACCCTCTGGAAACACCATATATTTT. Its protein product is CASSRGGRGGPSGNTIYF. The whole variable domain, remainder taken from reference TRBV19 and TRBJ1-3, is DGGITQSPKYLFRKEGQNVTLSCEQNLNHDAMYWYRQDPGQGLRLIYYSQIVNDFQKGDIAEGYSVSREKKESFPLTVTSAQKNPTAFYLCASSRGGRGGPSGNTIYFGEGSWLTVV.

The chain is built from TRBV5-8 and TRBJ1-3; TRBD1 aligns across 9 bases. The CDR3 covers 15 residues. Losses at the gene ends were 4 bases for V and 4 bases for J; bases not matched to a gene: 6. Germline V gene lookup returns CDR1 SGHTS and CDR2 YDEGEE. The CDR3 here is CASSRDRANGNTIYF. The CDR3 nucleotides are TGTGCCAGCAGCCGGGACAGGGCTAACGGAAACACCATATATTTT.

V gene TRBV19 combines with J gene TRBJ2-4, with TRBD1 identical over 7 bases. V shed 5 bases and J 6 bases; nucleotides not matched to a gene: 4. Germline lookup yields CDR1 LNHDA and CDR2 SQIVND (reference sequence). The CDR3 covers 13 residues. CDR3 loop: CASSWAGGNIQYF. Here the CDR3 DNA reads TGTGCCAGTAGTTGGGCAGGGGGAAACATTCAGTACTTC.

CDR3 nucleotide sequence: TGTGCCATCAGTGGGATTTCCGGGACACCGAACACTGAAGCTTTCTTT. It codes for CAISGISGTPNTEAFF. The chain has TRBV10-3 and TRBJ1-1; D is perhaps TRBD1 (6 bases). V was trimmed by 4 bases and J by 1 base, leaving 16 bases between them. CDR1 and CDR2 from the germline V gene are ENHRY and SYGVKD. The CDR3 is 16 amino acids.

The table lists this clone with a count of one. The chain uses TRBV4-1 and TRBJ2-7; TRBD1 agrees at 7 bases. The ends lost 1 base at V and 2 bases at J; junction bases unmatched: 14. This CDR3 contains 18 residues. Germline loops: CDR1 MGHRA, CDR2 YSYEKL. The CDR3 loop is CASSQGQGAMGAAYEQYF. In nucleotides, the CDR3 is TGCGCCAGCAGCCAAGGACAGGGCGCTATGGGTGCGGCCTACGAGCAGTACTTC.

V gene TRBV7-8 combines with J gene TRBJ1-1; 7 bases align to TRBD1. The CDR3 is 16 residues long. Germline V gene sequence: CDR1 SGHVS, CDR2 FQNEAQ. With V trimmed by 5 bases and J by 6 bases, 15 bases remained unmatched. CDR3 protein: CASSTLPGQTGAEAFF. The CDR3 region has the DNA TGTGCCAGCAGCACATTACCGGGACAGACAGGAGCTGAAGCTTTCTTT.

This chain links TRBV24-1 with TRBJ1-1; no reliable D call. The CDR3 has 14 residues. Germline V lookup: CDR1 KGHDR, CDR2 SFDVKD. Trimming stripped 8 bases from V and 11 bases from J, with 23 bases between. The CDR3 nucleotides read TGTGCCACCACTTTCCCCGGGGAGGCGATAATCGCTTTCTTT. Its protein is CATTFPGEAIIAFF.

J is TRBJ1-2 and V is TRBV6-5; TRBD1 is a possible D gene (5 bases). Per germline, CDR1 MNHEY and CDR2 SVGAGI. The V gene lost 6 bases and the J gene lost 3 bases, with 14 bases spanning the gap. The CDR3 covers 14 residues. The CDR3 is CASSSGGVDYGYTF. CDR3 bases: TGTGCCAGCAGCTCAGGAGGGGTGGACTATGGCTACACCTTC.

The genes are TRBV30 and TRBJ1-5; no clear D. From germline, CDR1 is GTSNPN and CDR2 SVGIG (reference sequence). The CDR3 consists of 12 residues. The CDR3 nucleotides are TGTGCGTGGGGAGGAGCAAATCAGCCCCAGCATTTT. Its translation is CAWGGANQPQHF.

V gene TRBV10-3 combines with J gene TRBJ1-2; 12 bases match TRBD1. The CDR3 loop spans 16 amino acids. CDR1 ENHRY and CDR2 SYGVKD come from the germline V gene. Trimming at V came to 6 bases and at J to 8 bases, leaving 13 bases not matched to a gene. The CDR3 sequence is CAISVQRDRGREGYTF. CDR3 DNA: TGTGCCATCAGCGTGCAACGGGACAGGGGGCGCGAAGGCTACACCTTC.

The rearrangement uses TRBV19 and TRBJ2-7; the D gene is possibly TRBD2 (6 bases). The CDR3 runs 15 residues. Trimming shortened V by 6 bases and J by 1 base, and 16 bases separated the two germline ends. CDR1 LNHDA and CDR2 SQIVND come from the germline V gene (reference sequence). The CDR3 sequence is CASSPRRDGSYEQYF. DNA of the CDR3: TGTGCCAGTAGCCCCCGGCGGGACGGATCCTACGAGCAGTACTTC.

The chain couples TRBV5-4 to TRBJ2-1; 9 bases agree with TRBD2. The V segment lost 0 bases and the J segment 7 bases; nucleotides outside the gene matches: 5. CDR1 and CDR2 from the germline V gene are SGHNT and YYREEE (reference sequence). This CDR3 is 15 amino acids long. CDR3 protein: CASSLGLAGRNEQFF. The CDR3 DNA is TGTGCCAGCAGCTTGGGGCTAGCGGGACGGAATGAGCAGTTCTTC. Looking up the rest from reference TRBV5-4 and TRBJ2-1 gives the full variable domain: ETGVTQSPTHLIKTRGQQVTLRCSSQSGHNTVSWYQQALGQGPQFIFQYYREEENGRGNFPPRFSGLQFPNYSSELNVNALELDDSALYLCASSLGLAGRNEQFFGPGTRLTVL.

The J gene is TRBJ1-1, the V gene TRBV24-1; perhaps TRBD1 as D (5 bases). The germline CDR1 and CDR2 sequences are KGHDR and SFDVKD. The CDR3 spans 12 residues. The V gene lost 4 bases and the J gene lost 11 bases, with 13 bases spanning the gap. The chain's CDR3 is CATSDLQGRAFF. As DNA, the CDR3 is TGTGCCACCAGTGACCTCCAGGGCAGGGCTTTCTTT.